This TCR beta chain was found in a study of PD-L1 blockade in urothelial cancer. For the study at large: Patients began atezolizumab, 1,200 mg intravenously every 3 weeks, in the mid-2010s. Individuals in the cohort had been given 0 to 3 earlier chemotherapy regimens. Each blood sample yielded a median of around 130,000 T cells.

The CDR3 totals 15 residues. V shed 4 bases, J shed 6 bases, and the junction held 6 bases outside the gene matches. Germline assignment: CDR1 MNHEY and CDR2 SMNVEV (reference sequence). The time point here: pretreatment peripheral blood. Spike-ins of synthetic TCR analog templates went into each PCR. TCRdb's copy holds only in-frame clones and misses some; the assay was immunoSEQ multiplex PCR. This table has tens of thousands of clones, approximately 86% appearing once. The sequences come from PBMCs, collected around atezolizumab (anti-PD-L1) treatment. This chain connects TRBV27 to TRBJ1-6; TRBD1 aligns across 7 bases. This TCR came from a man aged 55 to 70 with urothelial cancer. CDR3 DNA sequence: TGTGCCAGCAGTTCGCGGGACAGCCTTAATTCACCCCTCCACTTT. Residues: CASSSRDSLNSPLHF.